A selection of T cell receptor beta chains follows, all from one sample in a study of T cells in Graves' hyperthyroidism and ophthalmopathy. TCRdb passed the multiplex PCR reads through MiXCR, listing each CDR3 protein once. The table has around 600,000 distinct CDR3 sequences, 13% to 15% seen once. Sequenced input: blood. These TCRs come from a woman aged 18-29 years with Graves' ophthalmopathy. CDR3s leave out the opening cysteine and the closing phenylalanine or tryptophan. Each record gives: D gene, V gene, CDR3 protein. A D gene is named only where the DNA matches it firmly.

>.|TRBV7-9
ASTNGAGGGDEQY
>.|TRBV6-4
ASSGSAGELF
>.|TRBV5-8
ASSLGTANQETQY
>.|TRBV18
ASSPRAETYGAQY
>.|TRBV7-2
ASSLVAGSADTQY
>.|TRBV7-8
ASSLYFLLYNEQF
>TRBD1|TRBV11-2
ASSFEGGAKNIQY
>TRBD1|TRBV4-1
ASSQRTGDEAF
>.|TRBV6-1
ASSHRQYNQPQH
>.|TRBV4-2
ASSQGGAALYEQY
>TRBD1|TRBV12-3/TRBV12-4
ASSSETGAWNGYT
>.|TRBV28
ASSPTRLNTEAF
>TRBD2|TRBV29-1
SVRLAGFKGEQF
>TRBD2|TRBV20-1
SAPPTGGGKQF
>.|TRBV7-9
ASSLVSARDGYT
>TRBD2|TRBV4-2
ASSQEGAGGPYNEQF
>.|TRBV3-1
ASSQAEAF
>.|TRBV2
ASSDGIGAKNIQY
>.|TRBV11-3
ASRLEEQWGSYTEAF
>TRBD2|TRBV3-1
ASSHGIAGGYEQF
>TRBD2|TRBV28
ASRHEVASGMSPNEQF
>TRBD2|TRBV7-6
ASSLGARLAGADTQY
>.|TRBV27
ASSLGQGGGELF
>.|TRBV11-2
ASSWSRTGSEAF
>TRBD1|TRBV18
ASSVRPSGQGTDTQY
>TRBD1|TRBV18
ASSQGRGGDQPQH
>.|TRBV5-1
ASSADQETQY
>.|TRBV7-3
ASSLRASDRDEQY
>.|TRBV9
ASSVEKGREQY
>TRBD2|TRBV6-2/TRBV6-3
ASSSQGLAGQETQY
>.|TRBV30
ACIFGQPSYNEQF
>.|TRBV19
ASSIQYGYT
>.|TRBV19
ASSPRTPLYGYT
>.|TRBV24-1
ATSDTGVVGGRETQY
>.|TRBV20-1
SANSGWIMNTEAF
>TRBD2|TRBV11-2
ASSLGTSGEETQY
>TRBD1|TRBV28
ASSQDVTGSYEQY
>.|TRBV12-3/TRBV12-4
ASSDQGASYNSPLH
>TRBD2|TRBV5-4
ASSLASGVYEQY
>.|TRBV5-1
ASSLTVYNEQF
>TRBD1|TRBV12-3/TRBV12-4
ASRSLTGGVGYT
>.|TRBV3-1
ASSQDRGQRTDTQY
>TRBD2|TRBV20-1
SALNPGLNSYGQY
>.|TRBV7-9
ASSLYIGGGAYEQY
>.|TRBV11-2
ASSLTGSYNEQF
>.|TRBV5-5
ASSATGGDSYEQY
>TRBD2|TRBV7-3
ASSSLAGVSTDTQY
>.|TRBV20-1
SASTPQVLETQY
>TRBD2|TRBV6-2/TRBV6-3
ASSFPIAGDGTDTQY
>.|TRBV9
ASSVDGGVDTGELF
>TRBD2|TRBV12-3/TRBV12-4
ASSSGGGHDNEQF
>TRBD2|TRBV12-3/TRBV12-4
ASSFGTSGRAHRDNEQF
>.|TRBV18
ASSRSDRLNTEAF